The next 26 T cell receptor beta chains were all read from a single sample in a study of T cells in women clearing cervical HPV infection (dated by TCRdb to the late 2010s). The receptor library was made with the immunoSEQ multiplex PCR assay. TCRdb limited this immuneACCESS table to in-frame rearrangements with V and J called. A share of clones is missing; checked studies link under half to unresolved V genes, and the rest is unexplained. This sample's table carries 20,000 to 25,000 clones. The ten largest clonotypes hold 9.1% of the sample. The material sequenced was blood buffy coat. All receptors come from a woman aged 18 to 75 with a cervical HPV16 infection that either progressed to CIN3+ or cleared (not recorded which).

Points on this clone: The read ends 3 residues shy of where the CDR3 ends; the end is completed using the germline J gene. This rearrangement joins TRBV10-3 to TRBJ2-2; TRBD1 matches 7 bases. The J segment lost 1 base and the V segment lost 1 base, leaving 0 bases of the junction unmatched. The CDR3 loop spans 15 amino acids. Germline loops: CDR1 ENHRY, CDR2 SYGVKD. The CDR3 here is CAISEWDRNTGELFF. The DNA read from the CDR3 is TGTGCCATCAGTGAGTGGGACAGGAACACCGGGGAG.

As for this clone: Read sequence stops 3 residues before the CDR3 end, and the germline J gene provides the missing end. This rearrangement joins TRBV20-1 to TRBJ1-2; D is possibly TRBD1 (5 bases). The V gene's germline CDR1 is DFQATT and CDR2 SNEGSKA (reference sequence). CDR3 length equals 17 residues. Trimming took 4 bases from V and 2 from J, leaving 23 bases between them. The covered CDR3 bases are TGCAGTGCTATGGGTTGGGGCGTCGGAGATAAGAACTATGGC. This codes for CSAMGWGVGDKNYG. The whole CDR3 protein is CSAMGWGVGDKNYGYTF.

Worth noting for this clone: The DNA ends 3 residues before the CDR3 does, and the rest of the CDR3 is filled in from the germline J gene. This chain joins TRBV19 and TRBJ2-1, with 13 bases matching TRBD2. Unmatched junction bases numbered 7, after V lost 3 bases and J lost 8 bases. This CDR3 has 16 amino acids. CDR1 LNHDA and CDR2 SQIVND come from the germline V gene (reference sequence). This chain's CDR3 is CASSMRTSGSGDEQFF. The CDR3 DNA, read in part, is TGTGCCAGTAGTATGCGGACTAGCGGGAGTGGTGATGAG.

Points on this clone: The sequence runs out 3 residues before the end of the CDR3; the remainder is reconstructed from the germline J gene. The V gene is TRBV20-1, the J gene TRBJ2-7, with 9 bases that match TRBD2. J gave up 4 bases and V 0 bases, and 13 bases lay outside the gene matches. This CDR3 has 17 amino acids. Germline assignment: CDR1 DFQATT and CDR2 SNEGSKA (reference sequence). The CDR3 here is CSAREQAGGGLGYEQYF. The part of the CDR3 DNA that was read is TGCAGTGCTAGAGAGCAAGCGGGGGGCGGGCTAGGGTACGAG.

With respect to this clone: The read comes to an end 3 residues before the CDR3 does, leaving the germline J gene to fill in the end. This chain joins TRBV7-9 and TRBJ2-7; TRBD2 matches 8 bases. The CDR3 is made up of 15 amino acids. Losses at the gene ends were 5 bases for V and 0 bases for J; bases not matched to a gene: 6. Germline-derived CDR1 and CDR2 are SEHNR and FQNEAQ (reference sequence). The sequenced part of the CDR3 DNA is TGTGCCAGCAGCCAAGGGACTAGTATCTCCTACGAG. Residues: CASSQGTSISYE. The CDR3 in full is CASSQGTSISYEQYF.

With respect to this clone: Coverage ceases 3 residues before the CDR3 finishes, and the germline J gene fills in the end. The chain uses TRBV6-4 and TRBJ2-5; D uncertain. CDR1 MRHNA and CDR2 SNTAGT come from the germline V gene. CDR3 length: 14 amino acids. Trimming shortened V by 6 bases and J by 5 bases, and 16 bases separated the two germline ends. The part of the CDR3 DNA that was read is TGTGCCAGCAGAAAACAGTCAAATTCCGAGACC. This gives the protein CASRKQSNSET. The entire CDR3 protein reads CASRKQSNSETQYF.

With respect to this clone: The DNA ends 3 residues before the CDR3 does, and the rest of the CDR3 is filled in from the germline J gene. This rearrangement joins TRBV2 to TRBJ1-4; TRBD1 matches at 9 bases. This CDR3 is built from 14 residues. Germline V CDR1 and CDR2: SNHLY, FYNNEI. J lost 3 bases, V lost 6 bases, and 2 bases had no gene match. The CDR3: CASRGQGPNEKLFF. CDR3 DNA (partial): TGTGCCAGCAGGGGACAGGGTCCTAATGAAAAA.

Comment on this clone: Read coverage stops 3 residues before the CDR3 terminus; the germline J gene supplies the remainder. The chain employs TRBV19 and TRBJ1-2; the D is unclear. This CDR3 comprises 13 residues. The germline CDR1 and CDR2 sequences are LNHDA and SQIVND (reference sequence). The CDR3 spells CASSIGSQNEYTF. CDR3 DNA (partial): TGTGCCAGTAGTATAGGTAGCCAAAATGAA. The variable domain in full, with the rest retrieved from reference TRBV19 and TRBJ1-2, is DGGITQSPKYLFRKEGQNVTLSCEQNLNHDAMYWYRQDPGQGLRLIYYSQIVNDFQKGDIAEGYSVSREKKESFPLTVTSAQKNPTAFYLCASSIGSQNEYTFGSGTRLTVV.

Worth noting for this clone: Read coverage stops 3 residues before the CDR3 terminus; the germline J gene supplies the remainder. The chain is built from TRBV5-1 and TRBJ2-3; 13 bases are shared with TRBD2. V was clipped by 4 bases and J by 2 bases; unmatched bases: 4. The CDR3 is 16 residues long. CDR1 is SGHRS and CDR2 is YFSETQ in the germline V gene. CDR3 amino acids: CASSRGLAGDTDTQYF. The CDR3 bases that were read are TGCGCCAGCAGCCGCGGACTAGCGGGAGACACAGATACG.

Worth noting for this clone: The CDR3 is cut off 3 residues early in the read; its end comes from the germline J gene. The chain combines TRBV7-2 with TRBJ1-4; TRBD1 might be the D (5 bases). This CDR3 comprises 12 residues. Germline CDR1 is SGHTA and CDR2 is FQGNSA. CDR3 protein: CASSLPRDLLFF. Partial CDR3 DNA: TGTGCCAGCAGCCTCCCGAGGGACTTA.

The CDR3 loop reads CATASDRGSYEQYF. The sequenced part of the CDR3 DNA is TGTGCCACCGCCTCGGACAGGGGATCCTACGAG. The rearrangement uses TRBV10-3 and TRBJ2-7, with 9 bases lining up with TRBD1. The observed sequence ends 3 residues before the CDR3 terminus, with the missing tail filled in from the germline J gene. J was trimmed by 1 base and V by 10 bases; bases with no gene match: 8. Per the germline V gene, CDR1 is ENHRY and CDR2 is SYGVKD. This CDR3 contains 14 residues.

Considering frequency, this clone is medium-sized. CDR3 in amino acids: CASSRLAGGIQETQYF. The CDR3 DNA, read in part, is TGTGCCAGTAGTCGATTAGCGGGAGGGATCCAAGAGACC. The V gene is TRBV19, the J gene TRBJ2-5, with 11 bases lining up with TRBD2. Coverage ceases 3 residues before the CDR3 finishes, and the germline J gene fills in the end. J lost 1 base, V lost 5 bases, and 6 bases had no gene match. This CDR3 has 16 amino acids. Per germline, CDR1 LNHDA and CDR2 SQIVND (reference sequence).

With regard to this clone: The read ends 3 residues shy of where the CDR3 ends; the end is completed using the germline J gene. This rearrangement joins TRBV6-1 to TRBJ1-1, with TRBD1 matching 8 bases. The CDR3 sequence is 18 residues long. V was clipped by 2 bases and J by 5 bases; unmatched bases: 16. Germline V gene sequence: CDR1 MNHNS, CDR2 SASEGT. The CDR3 reads CASSERQEQGERWTEAFF. CDR3 bases read: TGTGCCAGCAGTGAAAGACAGGAACAGGGGGAGAGGTGGACTGAA.

Partial CDR3 DNA: TGTGCCAGCAGCCCCCTGGGGCGGTCTAGCACAGATACG. Its protein is CASSPLGRSSTDT. The CDR3 in full is CASSPLGRSSTDTQYF. The rearrangement joins TRBV7-3 to TRBJ2-3, with D possibly TRBD1 on 5 matching bases. Read coverage stops 3 residues before the CDR3 terminus; the germline J gene supplies the remainder. Deletions cut 5 bases from V and 0 bases from J, with 15 bases between. Germline loops: CDR1 SGHTA, CDR2 FQGTGA. The CDR3 loop spans 16 amino acids.

A remark on this clone: The read ends 3 residues shy of where the CDR3 ends; the end is completed using the germline J gene. The V call is TRBV29-1, the J call TRBJ2-4, with 13 bases that match TRBD2. The trim removed 4 bases at V and 4 bases at J, leaving 4 bases unmatched. This CDR3 comprises 15 residues. Per germline, CDR1 SQVTM and CDR2 ANQGSEA. The sequenced CDR3 bases are TGCAGCGTTGGAGCGGGACTAGCGGGGAAAAACATT. Encoded protein: CSVGAGLAGKNI. The whole CDR3 sequence is CSVGAGLAGKNIQYF.

On this clone: The read halts 3 residues ahead of the CDR3 end, with the missing end drawn from the germline J gene. This rearrangement joins TRBV2 to TRBJ1-2, with 8 bases fitting TRBD1. CDR1 is SNHLY, CDR2 FYNNEI, per germline. The CDR3 spans 15 residues. J was trimmed by 4 bases and V by 3 bases; bases with no gene match: 7. The CDR3 loop reads CASSEGTGDIYGYTF. The part of the CDR3 DNA that was read is TGTGCCAGCAGTGAGGGGACAGGCGATATCTATGGC.

In regard to this clone: The DNA ends 3 residues before the CDR3 does, and the rest of the CDR3 is filled in from the germline J gene. The rearrangement joins TRBV7-6 to TRBJ2-7; 7 nucleotides agree with TRBD1. J gave up 5 bases and V 4 bases, and 14 bases lay outside the gene matches. The CDR3 runs 16 residues. Germline CDR1 reads SGHVS; CDR2 reads FNYEAQ. The CDR3 reads CASSSNSYRGVNEQYF. The CDR3 bases that were read are TGTGCCAGCAGCTCAAACTCCTACAGGGGTGTCAACGAG.

With regard to this clone: Read data end 3 residues before the CDR3 end; the end is taken from the germline J gene. The rearrangement uses TRBV5-1 and TRBJ2-7, with TRBD1 matching 9 bases. After removal of 6 bases from V and 6 bases from J, the junction contained 16 bases not matched to a gene. Germline V gives CDR1 SGHRS, CDR2 YFSETQ. The CDR3 runs to 16 residues. The CDR3 loop is CASNLMTMDRGREQYF. The CDR3 bases that were read are TGCGCCAGCAACTTAATGACCATGGACAGGGGCCGCGAG.

Concerning this clone: The read finishes 3 residues shy of the CDR3 end, and the germline J gene is used to complete it. The chain uses TRBV20-1 and TRBJ1-1; possibly TRBD1 for D (5 bases). Looked up from germline, CDR1 is DFQATT and CDR2 is SNEGSKA (reference sequence). This CDR3 is built from 13 residues. Trimming removed 6 bases from V and 2 bases from J, with 13 bases in between. Here the CDR3 reads CSAPIQGNTEAFF. The sequenced CDR3 bases are TGCAGTGCCCCTATCCAGGGAAACACTGAA.

Worth noting for this clone: The sequenced fragment ends 3 residues before the CDR3 boundary, so the rest is inferred from the germline J gene. The chain is built from TRBV7-2 and TRBJ2-3, with D perhaps matching TRBD2 (5 bases). Germline CDR1 and CDR2: SGHTA and FQGNSA. V shed 2 bases and J shed 0 bases, with 9 bases lying between them. This CDR3 has 15 residues. The DNA read from the CDR3 is TGTGCCAGCAGCTTACTAGCAGGCAGCACAGATACG. Its protein is CASSLLAGSTDT. The CDR3 in full is CASSLLAGSTDTQYF.

Regarding this clone: The read ends 3 residues early relative to the CDR3; the germline J gene fills the gap. The chain has TRBV30 and TRBJ2-5, with 7 bases matching TRBD1. This CDR3 spans 13 amino acids. Looked up from germline, CDR1 is GTSNPN and CDR2 is SVGIG (reference sequence). V shed 4 bases and J 3 bases; nucleotides not matched to a gene: 5. CDR3 bases read: TGTGCCTGGAATAGGGGGCGGGAAGAGACC. It codes for CAWNRGREET. In full, the CDR3 reads CAWNRGREETQYF. The whole variable domain, remainder taken from reference TRBV30 and TRBJ2-5, is SQTIHQWPATLVQPVGSPLSLECTVEGTSNPNLYWYRQAAGRGLQLLFYSVGIGQISSEVPQNLSASRPQDRQFILSSKKLLLSDSGFYLCAWNRGREETQYFGPGTRLLVL.

On this clone itself: Coverage ceases 3 residues before the CDR3 finishes, and the germline J gene fills in the end. The genes are TRBV5-6 and TRBJ2-4; a weak D match, TRBD2 (5 bases). The CDR3 runs 14 residues. V was shortened by 0 bases and J by 5 bases, with 9 bases between the two germline ends. Germline V gene lookup returns CDR1 SGHDT and CDR2 YYEEEE. The CDR3 spells CASSLGGLENIQYF. CDR3 DNA, as far as it was read: TGTGCCAGCAGCTTGGGAGGGTTGGAAAACATT.

The CDR3 bases that were read are TGTGCCAGCAGCTCTCGGGACAGGGATAACTATGGC. It encodes CASSSRDRDNYG. From start to end, the CDR3 is CASSSRDRDNYGYTF. V usage is TRBV7-6 and J usage is TRBJ1-2; the match to TRBD1 covers 9 bases. Read sequence stops 3 residues before the CDR3 end, and the germline J gene provides the missing end. V gave up 4 bases and J gave up 1 base; unmatched junction bases: 4. There are 15 residues in the CDR3. Germline loops: CDR1 SGHVS, CDR2 FNYEAQ.

Details on this clone: Germline is not matched at one junction end, which may reflect a read error. The CDR3 end lies 3 residues beyond the end of the read and is filled in from the germline J gene. This specimen includes other DNA sequences encoding the same CDR3. This chain joins TRBV12-3 or TRBV12-4 and TRBJ2-5, with a possible D match to TRBD2 (5 bases). The CDR3 is made up of 16 amino acids. The sequenced part of the CDR3 DNA is TGTGCCAGCAGCTTAGGGCTAGCTCCTTCTCAAGAGACC. Protein: CASSLGLAPSQET. The entire CDR3 protein reads CASSLGLAPSQETQYF.

As concerns this clone: The read terminates 3 residues before the CDR3 end, so the remaining end is supplied by the germline J gene. The V gene is TRBV7-8, the J gene TRBJ2-2; no definite D call. V shed 5 bases and J shed 3 bases, with 10 bases lying between them. The V gene's germline CDR1 is SGHVS and CDR2 FQNEAQ. CDR3 length equals 14 residues. Incomplete CDR3 DNA: TGTGCCAGCAGCCTAGTCCAATACACCGGGGAG. This translates into CASSLVQYTGE. From start to end, the CDR3 is CASSLVQYTGELFF.

The CDR3 region is CASSWGTGGTEAFF. Incomplete CDR3 DNA: TGCGCCAGCAGCTGGGGGACAGGGGGCACTGAA. The chain is built from TRBV5-1 and TRBJ1-1; TRBD1 matches 11 bases. Coverage ceases 3 residues before the CDR3 finishes, and the germline J gene fills in the end. The trim removed 3 bases at V and 4 bases at J, leaving 2 bases unmatched. Per the germline V gene, CDR1 is SGHRS and CDR2 is YFSETQ. This CDR3 comprises 14 residues.